This TCR beta chain came from a study of T cells in Graves' hyperthyroidism and ophthalmopathy. The TCR beta CDR3 regions underwent amplification using RNA transcripts as the source. A first-round RT-PCR of the TCR CDR3 used the HTBI primer set. Using its own MiXCR run on the multiplex PCR reads, TCRdb lists one record per CDR3 protein. The sample lists roughly 740,000 distinct CDR3 sequences, around 15% occurring once. CDR3 length: 15 residues. V shed 0 bases and J 8 bases; nucleotides not matched to a gene: 5. Germline CDR1 SGDLS, CDR2 YYNGEE. The receptor comes from a young man with Graves' hyperthyroidism. The chain employs TRBV9 and TRBJ1-1, with 12 bases aligning to TRBD1. Sequencing used blood. The CDR3 bases are TGTGCCAGCAGCGTAGCGGGGACAGGGGGCCAAGAAGCTTTCTTT. Residues: CASSVAGTGGQEAFF.